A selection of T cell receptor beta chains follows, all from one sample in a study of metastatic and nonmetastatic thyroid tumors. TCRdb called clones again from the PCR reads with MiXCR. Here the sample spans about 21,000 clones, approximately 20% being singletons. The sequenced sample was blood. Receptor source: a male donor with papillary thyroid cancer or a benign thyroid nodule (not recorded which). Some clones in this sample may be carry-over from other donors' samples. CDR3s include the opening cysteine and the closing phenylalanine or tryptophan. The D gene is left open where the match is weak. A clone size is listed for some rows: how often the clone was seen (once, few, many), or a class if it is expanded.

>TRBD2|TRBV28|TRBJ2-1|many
TGTGCCGCCTCCCCCTTGGATCGGCTGCTTAGCGGGAAAAATGAGCAGTTCTTC
CAASPLDRLLSGKNEQFF
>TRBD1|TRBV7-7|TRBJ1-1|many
TGTGCTAGCAGCCCACGCCAGGGGGGACGAGCTTTCTTT
CASSPRQGGRAFF
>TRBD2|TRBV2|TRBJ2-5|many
TGTGCCAGCAGTGACTTAGCGGGGGGAGAGACCCAGTACTTC
CASSDLAGGETQYF
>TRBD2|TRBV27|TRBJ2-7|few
TGTGCCAGCAGTTTATTGGCGGGAGGTTTTTACGAGCAGTACTTC
CASSLLAGGFYEQYF
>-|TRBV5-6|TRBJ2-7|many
TGTGCCAGCAGCGGAGTGCAGGTCTCCTACGAGCAGTACTTC
CASSGVQVSYEQYF
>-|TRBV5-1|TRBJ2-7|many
TGCGCCAGCAGCTTGGCTCCGGCGGGGTCACCCTACGAGCAGTACTTC
CASSLAPAGSPYEQYF
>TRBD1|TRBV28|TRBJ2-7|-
TGTGCCAGCAGCATAGGACAGGGGCGAAACGAGCAGTACTTC
CASSIGQGRNEQYF
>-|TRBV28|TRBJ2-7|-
TGTGCCAGCAGTTTAGGGCAGGGCTACGAGCAGTACTTC
CASSLGQGYEQYF
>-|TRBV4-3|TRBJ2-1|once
TGCGCCAGCAGCCTTAGGGGGGGTCAGCAGTTCTTC
CASSLRGGQQFF
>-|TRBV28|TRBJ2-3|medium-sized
TGTGCCAGCAGTTCCCCGCCAGGGCTCACAGATACGCAGTATTTT
CASSSPPGLTDTQYF
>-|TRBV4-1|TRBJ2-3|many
TGCGCCAGCAGCCAAGTCCTCCTAGATACGCAGTATTTT
CASSQVLLDTQYF
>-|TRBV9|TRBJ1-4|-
TGTGCCAGCAGCCCAGAACCGGGACGGAGTAATGAAAAACTGTTTTTT
CASSPEPGRSNEKLFF
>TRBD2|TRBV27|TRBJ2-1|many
TGTGCCAGCAGTGCGGGGGGGGGCTCCTACAATGAGCAGTTCTTC
CASSAGGGSYNEQFF
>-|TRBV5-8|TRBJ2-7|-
TGTGCCAGCAGCTTGGCCCAGGGATTCACCTACGAGCAGTACTTC
CASSLAQGFTYEQYF
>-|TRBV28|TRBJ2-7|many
TGTGCCAGCAGCCCGGGACTCACTCTGGCCTACGAGCAGTACTTC
CASSPGLTLAYEQYF
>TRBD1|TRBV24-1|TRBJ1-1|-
TGTGCCACCAGTGCAGGACAGGGATTGACTGAAGCTTTCTTT
CATSAGQGLTEAFF
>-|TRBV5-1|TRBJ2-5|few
TGCGCCAGCAGCTTGGAGGGACTCCCGTACCAAGAGACCCAGTACTTC
CASSLEGLPYQETQYF
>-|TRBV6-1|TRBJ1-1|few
TGTGCCAGCATCACGGGGGGCGGGTCTGAAGCTTTCTTT
CASITGGGSEAFF